A single TCR beta chain is shown here with its context. The antigen remains unidentified. This CDR3 has 12 amino acids. CDR1 SQVTM and CDR2 ANQGSEA come from the germline V gene. The V end was cut by 3 bases, the J end by 8 bases, with 13 bases between. Clones were read by immunoSEQ multiplex PCR, and TCRdb kept only the in-frame ones, dropping some. The repertoire consists of approximately 15,000 clones, with more than 80% occurring once and the leading ten covering around 23%. The data stem from a study of T cells in localized non-small cell lung cancer. Broader study findings: Sequencing involved a lone tumor region, leaving heterogeneity possible. It was uninvolved adjacent lung that showed the highest T cell clonality, exceeding tumor. Median approximately 61 top-100 tumor clones were shared with paired adjacent lung. Those with higher blood T cell density had longer overall survival.

The sample in question was peripheral blood, obtained before any cancer treatment. This chain connects TRBV29-1 to TRBJ1-1, with D possibly being TRBD1 (5 bases). The sequence derives from an older female donor with stage I squamous cell lung carcinoma. The CDR3 protein is CSVEALGQEAFF. The CDR3 coding sequence is TGCAGCGTTGAGGCCCTCGGACAAGAAGCTTTCTTT.